Shown below are 19 T cell receptor beta chains from a single sample sequenced in a study of T cells in Graves' hyperthyroidism and ophthalmopathy. Amplification targeted TCR beta CDR3 regions from RNA transcripts. HTBI primers were the set used in a first-round RT-PCR of the TCR CDR3. Each CDR3 protein gets one entry after TCRdb re-called the multiplex PCR reads with MiXCR. Among 750,000 to 950,000 distinct CDR3 sequences listed, 38% were seen once. Input material: blood. These receptors were collected from a man younger than 35 with Graves' hyperthyroidism.

Points on this clonotype: An end of the junction does not agree with germline; a read error may underlie this. V usage is TRBV19 and J usage is TRBJ2-7, with D perhaps TRBD2 (6 bases). CDR1 LNHDA and CDR2 SQIVND come from the germline V gene (reference sequence). The CDR3 has 16 amino acids. Here the CDR3 DNA reads TGTGTCAGTAGTATGGTCCCGACTAGGTTATCCTACGAGCAGTACTTC. It is translated as CVSSMVPTRLSYEQYF.

The chain is built from TRBV10-3 and TRBJ1-2, with D perhaps matching TRBD1 (5 bases). CDR3 size: 13 residues. The germline CDR1 and CDR2 sequences are ENHRY and SYGVKD. V was clipped by 3 bases and J by 5 bases, with 10 bases between them. The CDR3 spells CAISEGETYGYTF. Written as DNA, the CDR3 is TGTGCCATCAGTGAAGGGGAGACGTATGGCTACACCTTC.

This clonotype was detected only a few times. The rearrangement links TRBV12-3 or TRBV12-4 to TRBJ1-2; 8 bases are a match to TRBD1. After removal of 2 bases from V and 8 bases from J, the junction contained 10 bases not matched to a gene. The CDR3 extends over 15 amino acids. CDR3 coding DNA: TGTGCCAGCAGTTTAACGGGTAGGACAGGGCCCGGCTACACCTTC. It yields the protein CASSLTGRTGPGYTF.

This CDR3 reads CASTLFDTGELFF. The CDR3 bases are TGTGCCAGCACCCTTTTCGACACCGGGGAGCTGTTTTTT. V and J are TRBV12-3 or TRBV12-4 and TRBJ2-2, with D unclear. V gave up 7 bases and J gave up 3 bases, with 9 bases separating them. The CDR3 loop spans 13 amino acids.

As to this clonotype: One base away lies a much larger clone, so this may be a sequencing read error. The rearrangement uses TRBV20-1 and TRBJ1-5; 7 bases align to TRBD1. Germline-derived CDR1 and CDR2 are DFQATT and SNEGSKA (reference sequence). The CDR3 totals 12 residues. The CDR3 region is CSGQGSDQPQHF. The CDR3 bases are TGCAGTGGACAGGGTAGCGATCAGCCCCAGCATTTT.

Turning to this clonotype: A read error may produce the germline difference seen at one junction end. The chain carries TRBV4-1 and TRBJ1-4, with a tentative D call TRBD1 (6 bases). Germline V CDR1 and CDR2: MGHRA, YSYEKL. There are 16 residues in the CDR3. CDR3 sequence reads: CASSQDPGQPYEKLFF. CDR3 DNA: TGTGCCAGCAGCCAAGATCCCGGACAGCCATATGAAAAACTGTTTTTT.

The V and J genes are TRBV6-5 and TRBJ1-2; TRBD1 matches at 7 bases. The V gene end was trimmed by 0 bases and the J gene end by 2 bases; junction bases not matched to a gene: 3. Per the germline V gene, CDR1 is MNHEY and CDR2 is SVGAGI. The CDR3 totals 15 residues. In DNA, the CDR3 is TGTGCCAGCAGTTACTCGATACAGGGGAACTATGGCTACACCTTC. Translating it yields CASSYSIQGNYGYTF.

The V and J genes are TRBV7-9 and TRBJ2-7; tentatively, D is TRBD1 (6 bases). V dropped 5 bases and J dropped 0 bases, with 11 bases sitting between them. This CDR3 has 14 amino acids. Germline CDR1 SEHNR, CDR2 FQNEAQ (reference sequence). The CDR3 is CASSRDTVSYEQYF. In DNA form, the CDR3 reads TGTGCCAGCAGCCGGGACACCGTCTCCTACGAGCAGTACTTC.

This clonotype was counted only a few times. This rearrangement joins TRBV7-8 to TRBJ2-2, with D perhaps TRBD2 (6 bases). Germline V gives CDR1 SGHVS, CDR2 FQNEAQ. The CDR3 spans 17 residues. V was shortened by 4 bases and J by 2 bases, with 17 bases between the two germline ends. The CDR3 sequence: CASSSVAGYGNTGELFF. The CDR3 DNA is TGTGCCAGCAGCTCAGTCGCGGGATATGGAAACACCGGGGAGCTGTTTTTT.

This clonotype was detected a few times. The chain links TRBV6-1 to TRBJ2-5, with D perhaps matching TRBD1 (5 bases). The CDR3 has 12 residues. Germline-derived CDR1 and CDR2 are MNHNS and SASEGT. V was pared by 9 bases and J by 6 bases, with 14 bases between. The CDR3 spells CASLQADQTQYF. The DNA of the CDR3 is TGTGCCAGTTTACAGGCCGACCAGACCCAGTACTTC.

This sequence joins TRBV12-3 or TRBV12-4 and TRBJ2-5; D is uncertain. V was cut by 8 bases and J by 1 base, with 14 bases left in between. The CDR3 is 14 residues long. The CDR3 loop is CASRPGTFQETQYF. The CDR3 DNA follows: TGTGCCAGCCGACCGGGCACCTTCCAAGAGACCCAGTACTTC.

This clonotype was found many times. The gene calls are TRBV12-3 or TRBV12-4 and TRBJ1-6; no clear D. This CDR3 has 12 amino acids. The V and J ends lost 3 bases and 7 bases respectively, with 4 bases between them. The CDR3 protein is CASSFANSPLHF. Written as DNA, the CDR3 is TGTGCCAGCAGTTTTGCCAATTCACCCCTCCACTTT.

V gene TRBV14 combines with J gene TRBJ1-2; 7 nucleotides align to TRBD1. There are 17 residues in the CDR3. The trim removed 5 bases at V and 5 bases at J, leaving 17 bases unmatched. Per germline, CDR1 SGHDN and CDR2 FVKESK. The CDR3 here is CASSSWVAGTAPYGYTF. The CDR3 region has the DNA TGTGCCAGCAGCTCTTGGGTGGCGGGGACAGCGCCTTATGGCTACACCTTC.

The chain links TRBV2 to TRBJ2-5; maybe TRBD1 (6 bases). V lost 3 bases to trimming and J lost 5 bases, with 19 bases between them. The CDR3 runs 16 residues. Germline loops: CDR1 SNHLY, CDR2 FYNNEI. This CDR3 reads CASSEGAGRDRETQYF. In nucleotides, the CDR3 is TGTGCCAGCAGTGAGGGGGCAGGGCGTGATCGGGAGACCCAGTACTTC.

J is TRBJ2-7 and V is TRBV10-3, with 14 bases lining up with TRBD2. Germline V CDR1 and CDR2: ENHRY, SYGVKD. The CDR3 contains 14 residues. Germline trimming cut 10 bases from V and 7 bases from J; bases unmatched to any gene: 9. The chain's CDR3 is CATGTSGGVEEQYF. As DNA, the CDR3 is TGTGCCACCGGGACTAGCGGGGGAGTGGAGGAGCAGTACTTC.

This clonotype was seen more than once but under ten times. The CDR3 region has the DNA TGTGCCAGCAACGTCCCAGGGGCCCCTTATGGCTACACCTTC. Translation: CASNVPGAPYGYTF. The chain links TRBV2 to TRBJ1-2; D perhaps matches TRBD1 (6 bases). Trimming pared 7 bases from V and 5 bases from J, leaving 17 bases between. CDR3 length: 14 amino acids. The germline CDR1 and CDR2 sequences are SNHLY and FYNNEI.

In its sample, this clonotype was seen many times. The rearrangement uses TRBV12-3 or TRBV12-4 and TRBJ2-7; 10 positions match TRBD2. The CDR3 is 14 residues long. V was pared by 7 bases and J by 3 bases, with 6 bases of the junction left unmatched. The CDR3 is CASIPSGRGYEQYF. The CDR3 bases are TGTGCCAGCATCCCTAGCGGGAGAGGCTACGAGCAGTACTTC.

The chain combines TRBV5-1 with TRBJ1-5; D gene ambiguous. Trimming removed 0 bases from V and 8 bases from J, with 3 bases in between. The CDR3 runs 11 residues. Germline V gives CDR1 SGHRS, CDR2 YFSETQ. In DNA form, the CDR3 reads TGCGCCAGCAGCTTGGAGGAGCCCCAGCATTTT. Its translation is CASSLEEPQHF.

V gene TRBV2 combines with J gene TRBJ1-5, with D perhaps TRBD1 (6 bases). Germline loops: CDR1 SNHLY, CDR2 FYNNEI. CDR3 length: 14 residues. The V gene lost 7 bases and the J gene lost 8 bases, with 18 bases spanning the gap. CDR3: CASTSRRQEEPQHF. In DNA form, the CDR3 reads TGTGCCAGCACCTCCCGGAGACAGGAGGAGCCCCAGCATTTT.